Sequencing of this TCR beta chain was carried out in a study of cytomegalovirus exposure and HLA in healthy donors. Whole-study findings and limits: The authors later linked a missense DCLRE1C variant to TCR beta V- and J-gene trimming. HLA allele associations emerged for about 16,000 TCR beta sequences in a later analysis, at 0.05 false discovery rate.

Researchers ran the PCR with 60 Vbeta and 13 Jbeta primers. The method was immunoSEQ multiplex PCR; TCRdb's version includes in-frame clones alone and lacks a portion of them. The data hold around 58,000 clones, with approximately 80% observed a single time. Germline V gene lookup returns CDR1 KGHSH and CDR2 LQKENI. V lost 3 bases to trimming and J lost 3 bases, with 12 bases between them. The CDR3 totals 14 residues. Worth noting for this clone: Its antigen is still unknown.

Sample: PBMCs. The receptor's source is a female donor in good health and CMV-seronegative. V and J are TRBV18 and TRBJ2-7; tentative D call: TRBD2 (5 bases). The CDR3 sequence is CASSPRDEGYEQYF. The DNA for the CDR3 is TGTGCCAGCTCACCCCGGGATGAGGGCTACGAGCAGTACTTC.